This T cell receptor (beta chain) is from a study of blood T cell repertoires in COVID-19. Study information: Samples of COVID-19 (acute and convalescent) were obtained from the United States, Italy and Spain. The cDNA or gDNA used as material had been derived from T cells, B-cell-depleted T cells, or PBMCs.

This clone was seen more than once but under ten times. Authors' analysis steps: It was from reference gene primer amplification that nucleated cell counts were estimated. Profiling relied on immunoSEQ multiplex PCR, and the TCRdb table lists in-frame clones only, not all of them. V, J and clone size were drawn from that table, and D and trimming were deduced from the DNA. The data show approximately 200,000 clones, with roughly 87% seen just once and 1.9% held by the top ten. The sequencing input was peripheral blood. This clonotype was sampled from a man aged 35-49 years with active or convalescent COVID-19.

CDR3: CASSEAEDRGQPQHF. The CDR3 DNA reads as TGTGCCAGCAGTGAAGCTGAGGACAGGGGTCAGCCCCAGCATTTT. V is TRBV6-1 and J is TRBJ1-5, with 9 bases fitting TRBD1. The trim removed 0 bases at V and 6 bases at J, leaving 3 bases unmatched. Germline loops: CDR1 MNHNS, CDR2 SASEGT. There are 15 residues in the CDR3.